The 30 T cell receptor beta chains in this list originate from one sample, sequenced in a study of shared clonotypes between healthy human individuals (dated by TCRdb to the early 2020s). The library was obtained by the immunoSEQ multiplex PCR assay. TCRdb re-hosts the immuneACCESS table, in-frame sequences only. Its copies lack some clones; in the studies checked, an unresolved V gene accounts for under half of them, and the cause for the rest is not known. This sample holds millions of clones; more than 80% were observed only once. The top ten clonotypes cover roughly 0.14% of the sample. Sample: naive CD4+ T cells sorted from blood. This sample's cell subset or site label indicates: CD45RA+ positively selected. These receptors all stem from a man aged 18 to 29 in good health.

The chain couples TRBV30 to TRBJ2-1; D gene unclear. V dropped 3 bases and J dropped 7 bases, with 7 bases sitting between them. The CDR3 length is 11 residues. Germline V lookup: CDR1 GTSNPN, CDR2 SVGIG (reference sequence). CDR3: CAWRLSNEQFF. DNA of the CDR3: TGTGCCTGGAGATTATCAAATGAGCAGTTCTTC.

The chain employs TRBV5-1 and TRBJ2-5; TRBD2 matches 12 bases. Germline CDR1 and CDR2: SGHRS and YFSETQ. The CDR3 has 15 residues. Trimming at V came to 2 bases and at J to 5 bases, leaving 4 bases not matched to a gene. As DNA, the CDR3 is TGCGCCAGCAGCTTCGGCGGGACTAGCGGGGAGACCCAGTACTTC. This codes for CASSFGGTSGETQYF.

The chain combines TRBV7-9 with TRBJ1-3, with a tentative D call TRBD1 (5 bases). CDR3 size: 14 residues. Trimming pared 1 base from V and 8 bases from J, leaving 12 bases between. Germline CDR1 and CDR2: SEHNR and FQNEAQ (reference sequence). In DNA form, the CDR3 reads TGTGCCAGCAGCTTAGGACAGCCGGGAGACACCATATATTTT. Its protein product is CASSLGQPGDTIYF.

A few counts support this clone. J is TRBJ1-6 and V is TRBV10-2; 8 bases map to TRBD1. The ends lost 6 bases at V and 10 bases at J; junction bases unmatched: 11. The germline gives CDR1 WSHSY, CDR2 SAAADI. CDR3 size: 15 residues. Written as DNA, the CDR3 is TGCGCCAGCAGCCCAGGGGGCCGATCTGGATCACCCCTCCACTTT. Its protein product is CASSPGGRSGSPLHF.

This clone has just a few counts. The chain uses TRBV27 and TRBJ1-1; D possibly corresponds to TRBD1 (5 bases). This CDR3 is 13 amino acids long. The V and J ends lost 3 bases and 3 bases respectively, with 8 bases between them. Germline CDR1 reads MNHEY; CDR2 reads SMNVEV (reference sequence). This CDR3 is CASSFRGHTEAFF. In DNA form, the CDR3 reads TGTGCCAGCAGTTTTAGGGGACACACTGAAGCTTTCTTT.

The V gene is TRBV30, the J gene TRBJ2-1, with TRBD1 identical over 7 bases. V shed 6 bases, J shed 8 bases, and the junction held 13 bases outside the gene matches. The germline V gene encodes CDR1 GTSNPN and CDR2 SVGIG (reference sequence). The CDR3 runs 14 residues. This CDR3 is CACQDRELQDEQFF. CDR3 bases: TGTGCCTGCCAAGACAGGGAACTCCAGGATGAGCAGTTCTTC.

This clone was seen a single time. This sequence joins TRBV9 and TRBJ1-2; no clear D gene. Trimming removed 0 bases at V and 0 bases at J, with 9 bases between. Germline CDR1 SGDLS, CDR2 YYNGEE. The CDR3 is made up of 15 amino acids. CDR3 coding DNA: TGTGCCAGCAGCGTAGGAATAGGCCCTAACTATGGCTACACCTTC. This sequence encodes CASSVGIGPNYGYTF.

V gene TRBV29-1 combines with J gene TRBJ2-7; unclear D gene. Germline CDR1 reads SQVTM; CDR2 reads ANQGSEA. The CDR3 is made up of 13 amino acids. V gave up 2 bases and J gave up 2 bases, with 10 bases separating them. CDR3 nucleotides: TGCAGCGTTGAACAGTTGGCCCCCTACGAGCAGTACTTC. Translated, it gives CSVEQLAPYEQYF.

A word on this clone: At the DNA level, this CDR3 is encoded by other sequences in the same sample as well. The rearrangement joins TRBV7-2 to TRBJ2-7; TRBD1 matches at 8 bases. The trim removed 5 bases at V and 2 bases at J, leaving 8 bases unmatched. CDR3 length: 15 amino acids. The germline V gene encodes CDR1 SGHTA and CDR2 FQGNSA. The CDR3 is CASSLGTGGTYEQYF. CDR3 bases: TGTGCCAGCAGCCTGGGTACAGGGGGAACCTACGAGCAGTACTTC.

The CDR3 nucleotides are TGTGCCAGCAGCTTGGGGGACAGGTCCTCTCTAGGGTACTTC. Protein product: CASSLGDRSSLGYF. This chain uses TRBV5-6 with TRBJ2-7; 8 bases are shared with TRBD1. V was clipped by 0 bases and J by 12 bases; unmatched bases: 11. Germline CDR1 SGHDT, CDR2 YYEEEE. This CDR3 has 14 amino acids.

The chain combines TRBV5-4 with TRBJ2-2; D may correspond to TRBD1 or TRBD2 (5 bases each). Trimming stripped 5 bases from V and 6 bases from J, with 17 bases between. The germline CDR1 and CDR2 sequences are SGHNT and YYREEE (reference sequence). This CDR3 comprises 15 residues. Here the CDR3 DNA reads TGTGCCAGCAGGTCCGACCCAGGGCGGGCCGGGGAGCTGTTTTTT. Translation: CASRSDPGRAGELFF.

The genes are TRBV19 and TRBJ2-3, with D possibly matching TRBD1 (6 bases). Trimming removed 8 bases at V and 1 base at J, with 10 bases between. The germline V gene has CDR1 LNHDA and CDR2 SQIVND (reference sequence). This CDR3 contains 13 residues. CDR3 region: CASGQRRTDTQYF. CDR3 in DNA: TGTGCCAGTGGACAGAGGCGCACAGATACGCAGTATTTT.

The chain uses TRBV6-5 and TRBJ1-4, with D possibly matching TRBD1 (5 bases). Germline V gives CDR1 MNHEY, CDR2 SVGAGI. This CDR3 region has 11 residues. V lost 9 bases to trimming and J lost 13 bases, with 15 bases between them. CDR3 in amino acids: CASSWGGRLFF. For the CDR3, the DNA is TGTGCCAGTTCGTGGGGGGGGAGACTGTTTTTT.

The V call is TRBV6-5, the J call TRBJ2-7; 10 nucleotides align to TRBD2. Germline trimming cut 10 bases from V and 2 bases from J; bases unmatched to any gene: 5. In germline, CDR1 is MNHEY, CDR2 SVGAGI. CDR3 length equals 13 residues. In nucleotides, the CDR3 is TGTGCCACTCAGCGGGGGGGAGCCTACGAGCAGTACTTC. Amino acids: CATQRGGAYEQYF.

The chain recombines TRBV6-6 with TRBJ1-2, with D unclear. The germline gives CDR1 MNHNY, CDR2 SVGAGI (reference sequence). This CDR3 region has 13 residues. V lost 9 bases, J lost 0 bases, and 11 bases lay in between. The CDR3 spells CASHRGPNYGYTF. CDR3 nucleotides: TGTGCCAGTCACCGGGGTCCTAACTATGGCTACACCTTC.

J is TRBJ2-3 and V is TRBV12-2; the listed D gene, TRBD2, was not tested against the DNA. TRBV12-2 is reported as a pseudogene. The CDR3 length is 13 residues. CDR3 in DNA: TGTGCAAGTCGATTTGACGGGGGAGATACGCAGTATTTT. Residues: CASRFDGGDTQYF.

The chain has TRBV30 and TRBJ2-3; D is perhaps TRBD1 (6 bases). Germline values: CDR1 GTSNPN, CDR2 SVGIG (reference sequence). V was cut by 2 bases and J by 10 bases, with 16 bases left in between. The CDR3 covers 13 residues. As DNA, the CDR3 is TGTGCCTGGAGTATAACAGGGTTTACAGCGCAGTATTTT. It encodes CAWSITGFTAQYF.

The chain is built from TRBV2 and TRBJ2-1; TRBD2 might be the D (6 bases). Per germline, CDR1 SNHLY and CDR2 FYNNEI. This CDR3 has 14 amino acids. Trimming took 6 bases from V and 10 from J, leaving 19 bases between them. The CDR3 region is CASSGHPPSGEQFF. The CDR3 DNA is TGTGCCAGCAGCGGGCACCCACCCAGCGGGGAGCAGTTCTTC.

The rearrangement joins TRBV29-1 to TRBJ1-2, with a weak D call TRBD1 (6 bases). V was clipped by 1 base and J by 2 bases, with 14 bases between them. Germline CDR1 is SQVTM and CDR2 is ANQGSEA. The CDR3 consists of 15 residues. The CDR3 coding sequence is TGCAGCGTTGAAGGAGCCCGGCAGGGGAACTATGGCTACACCTTC. This sequence encodes CSVEGARQGNYGYTF.

This chain joins TRBV7-2 and TRBJ1-5; D unresolved. V lost 0 bases and J 5 bases, leaving 8 bases between the germline ends. The germline V gene encodes CDR1 SGHTA and CDR2 FQGNSA. This CDR3 has 14 amino acids. The CDR3 is CASSLAGGHQPQHF. The CDR3 region has the DNA TGTGCCAGCAGCTTAGCGGGAGGACATCAGCCCCAGCATTTT.

The chain links TRBV2 to TRBJ2-3; 12 bases align to TRBD2. With 6 bases clipped from V and 4 bases from J, the junction kept 8 bases outside the gene matches. This CDR3 spans 16 amino acids. Germline V gene sequence: CDR1 SNHLY, CDR2 FYNNEI. CDR3 DNA: TGTGCCAGCAGAGTGTCTAGCGGGGGGGCATCAGATACGCAGTATTTT. This sequence encodes CASRVSSGGASDTQYF.

The rearrangement links TRBV10-3 to TRBJ2-7, with D perhaps matching TRBD1 (6 bases). V lost 10 bases, J lost 7 bases, and 23 bases lay in between. This CDR3 comprises 14 residues. Germline-derived CDR1 and CDR2 are ENHRY and SYGVKD. CDR3 sequence: CATLAGAAPEEQYF. As DNA, the CDR3 is TGTGCCACTCTGGCAGGGGCGGCCCCGGAGGAGCAGTACTTC.

The V gene is TRBV7-3, the J gene TRBJ1-1; 7 bases fit TRBD1. V lost 1 base and J lost 4; bases outside the gene matches: 6. CDR1 SGHTA and CDR2 FQGTGA come from the germline V gene. This CDR3 comprises 15 residues. CDR3: CASSLNGQVGTEAFF. The CDR3 bases are TGTGCCAGCAGCTTAAACGGACAGGTGGGCACTGAAGCTTTCTTT.

This clone has a single count. J is TRBJ1-2 and V is TRBV27; 9 positions agree with TRBD1. Germline assignment: CDR1 MNHEY and CDR2 SMNVEV (reference sequence). The junction had 14 bases not matched to a gene; V was cut back by 5 bases and J by 4 bases. This CDR3 is 17 amino acids long. This CDR3 is CASSPPPGQGNLYGYTF. CDR3 DNA: TGTGCCAGCAGTCCACCTCCGGGACAGGGTAACCTCTATGGCTACACCTTC.

The chain has TRBV10-1 and TRBJ2-3; D not certain. V lost 6 bases to trimming and J lost 3 bases, with 16 bases between them. The CDR3 is 15 residues long. CDR1 is WNHNN, CDR2 SYGVQD, per germline (reference sequence). The CDR3 sequence is CASRGGQGKTDTQYF. CDR3 bases: TGCGCCAGCAGGGGTGGCCAAGGAAAAACAGATACGCAGTATTTT.

V is TRBV7-2 and J is TRBJ2-3; 15 nucleotides match TRBD2. The CDR3 runs to 16 residues. V trimming: 5 bases; J trimming: 7 bases; junction bases outside the gene matches: 7. Germline V gives CDR1 SGHTA, CDR2 FQGNSA. The CDR3 spells CASSLGTSGGQNTQYF. CDR3 coding DNA: TGTGCCAGCAGCCTAGGGACTAGCGGGGGGCAAAATACGCAGTATTTT.

This chain uses TRBV6-4 with TRBJ2-5; 12 positions agree with TRBD2. The CDR3 covers 13 residues. V lost 7 bases to trimming and J lost 4 bases; unmatched junction nucleotides: 1. Germline V gene data show CDR1 as MRHNA and CDR2 as SNTAGT. The CDR3 protein is CASTSGRGETQYF. DNA of the CDR3: TGTGCCAGCACTAGCGGGAGGGGAGAGACCCAGTACTTC.

Worth noting for this clone: The junction departs from the called germline gene at one end, perhaps through a read error. The V and J genes are TRBV11-2 and TRBJ1-6; a possible D gene is TRBD1 (6 bases). This CDR3 has 14 residues. Germline CDR1 and CDR2: SGHAT and FQNNGV. This chain's CDR3 is CASSLTGHKSPLHF. The CDR3 coding sequence is TGTGCCAGCAGCTTAACGGGACATAAGTCACCCCTCCACTTT.

This clone was seen only once. The chain links TRBV5-1 to TRBJ1-1; D is perhaps TRBD1 (5 bases). Germline V CDR1 and CDR2: SGHRS, YFSETQ. The CDR3 is 15 amino acids. V was clipped by 4 bases and J by 1 base, with 14 bases between them. The CDR3 DNA reads TGCGCCAGCAGCGGGATTACGGGGCAGAACACTGAAGCTTTCTTT. Translating gives CASSGITGQNTEAFF.

The DNA of the CDR3 is TGTGCCATCAGTGAGTCTTCTCCAGATACGCAGTATTTT. It codes for CAISESSPDTQYF. The genes are TRBV10-3 and TRBJ2-3; no clear D. This CDR3 is built from 13 residues. The germline CDR1 and CDR2 sequences are ENHRY and SYGVKD. V dropped 0 bases and J dropped 4 bases, with 5 bases sitting between them.